These 25 T cell receptor beta chains were sequenced from one sample in a study of blood T cell repertoires in COVID-19. This table comes from immunoSEQ multiplex PCR, and its TCRdb copy is limited to in-frame clones, with some not included. The sample lists some 90,000 clones, roughly nine tenths occurring once. The specimen sequenced was peripheral blood. The receptors derive from a man aged 45-65 years with acute or convalescent COVID-19.

CDR3 region: CASSPDRAGSAEAFF. Here the CDR3 DNA reads TGTGCCAGCTCACCAGACAGGGCGGGGAGCGCTGAAGCTTTCTTT. The rearrangement joins TRBV18 to TRBJ1-1; 7 bases match TRBD1. CDR1 KGHSH and CDR2 LQKENI come from the germline V gene. Trimming cost V 2 bases and J 6 bases; bases outside gene matches: 9. This CDR3 region has 15 residues.

This rearrangement joins TRBV2 to TRBJ1-4, with 8 positions matching TRBD1. There are 16 residues in the CDR3. Germline V lookup: CDR1 SNHLY, CDR2 FYNNEI. V was clipped by 6 bases and J by 2 bases; unmatched bases: 8. CDR3 sequence (DNA): TGTGCCAGCAGGAGGGACACAGGGGGTACTAATGAAAAACTGTTTTTT. It translates to CASRRDTGGTNEKLFF.

The chain employs TRBV10-1 and TRBJ2-7; 8 positions match TRBD1. This CDR3 comprises 14 residues. V lost 10 bases to trimming and J lost 2 bases; unmatched junction nucleotides: 10. The germline V gene has CDR1 WNHNN and CDR2 SYGVQD (reference sequence). The CDR3 DNA follows: TGCGCCATAGCTGAGGACAGGGATCCCTACGAGCAGTACGTC. Amino acid sequence: CAIAEDRDPYEQYV.

This chain connects TRBV7-3 to TRBJ2-7; weak D call: TRBD1 (5 bases). Germline loops: CDR1 SGHTA, CDR2 FQGTGA. The V end lost 5 bases, the J end lost 3 bases, and 14 bases lay between the germline ends. CDR3 size: 14 residues. In DNA form, the CDR3 reads TGTGCCAGCAGCCAAGGCGGACAAATCTACGAGCAGTACTTC. Translating gives CASSQGGQIYEQYF. Complete variable domain (other parts from reference TRBV7-3 and TRBJ2-7): GAGVSQTPSNKVTEKGKYVELRCDPISGHTALYWYRQSLGQGPEFLIYFQGTGAADDSGLPNDRFFAVRPEGSVSTLKIQRTERGDSAVYLCASSQGGQIYEQYFGPGTRLTVT.

The chain combines TRBV7-2 with TRBJ2-1; no clear D. This CDR3 comprises 13 residues. Germline assignment: CDR1 SGHTA and CDR2 FQGNSA. Between the trimmed V and J ends, which lost 5 bases and 0 bases, there was a span of 5 bases. In DNA, the CDR3 is TGTGCCAGCAGCGTATTCTCCTACAATGAGCAGTTCTTC. The encoded protein is CASSVFSYNEQFF. Supplemented by reference TRBV7-2 and TRBJ2-1, the full variable domain reads GAGVSQSPSNKVTEKGKDVELRCDPISGHTALYWYRQSLGQGLEFLIYFQGNSAPDKSGLPSDRFSAERTGGSVSTLTIQRTQQEDSAVYLCASSVFSYNEQFFGPGTRLTVL.

The rearrangement links TRBV28 to TRBJ2-3; D is unresolved. The CDR3 runs 13 residues. Germline CDR1 is MDHEN and CDR2 is SYDVKM. The V end lost 10 bases, the J end lost 7 bases, and 18 bases lay between the germline ends. The CDR3 sequence: CATYQGGDHTQYF. Here the CDR3 DNA reads TGTGCCACCTATCAAGGCGGAGATCATACGCAGTATTTT.

This chain joins TRBV5-4 and TRBJ2-1; TRBD2 matches 12 bases. V lost 4 bases to trimming and J lost 5 bases; unmatched junction nucleotides: 7. Germline-derived CDR1 and CDR2 are SGHNT and YYREEE (reference sequence). CDR3 length: 16 residues. CDR3 bases: TGTGCCAGCAGCCCACGAGGACTAGCGGGACACAATGAGCAGTTCTTC. Translated: CASSPRGLAGHNEQFF.

This rearrangement joins TRBV19 to TRBJ1-2; weak D call: TRBD1 (5 bases). There are 14 residues in the CDR3. The ends were cut back, 5 bases at V and 4 bases at J, with 14 bases in the middle. Germline loops: CDR1 LNHDA, CDR2 SQIVND (reference sequence). The CDR3 nucleotides are TGTGCCAGTAGTGAGCAGGGTGGAATCTATGGCTACACCTTC. Its translation: CASSEQGGIYGYTF. The full variable domain, rest sourced from reference TRBV19 and TRBJ1-2, is DGGITQSPKYLFRKEGQNVTLSCEQNLNHDAMYWYRQDPGQGLRLIYYSQIVNDFQKGDIAEGYSVSREKKESFPLTVTSAQKNPTAFYLCASSEQGGIYGYTFGSGTRLTVV.

CDR3 DNA: TGCGCCAGCAGCTTGGCCGCCCGGGGACTCGCTCTCACCGGGGAGCTGTTTTTT. As protein: CASSLAARGLALTGELFF. The V and J genes are TRBV5-1 and TRBJ2-2; D perhaps matches TRBD2 (6 bases). Trimming removed 0 bases from V and 4 bases from J, with 19 bases in between. The CDR3 consists of 18 residues. CDR1 is SGHRS and CDR2 is YFSETQ in the germline V gene.

V and J are TRBV18 and TRBJ2-5; D possibly corresponds to TRBD2 (6 bases). The CDR3 length is 13 residues. CDR1 is KGHSH and CDR2 is LQKENI in the germline V gene. Trimming removed 1 base at V and 4 bases at J, with 7 bases between. For the CDR3, the DNA is TGTGCCAGCTCACCACGGGACTTAGAGACCCAGTACTTC. It translates to CASSPRDLETQYF.

This clone was found once. The J gene is TRBJ2-3, the V gene TRBV7-2; 10 bases align to TRBD2. Germline V gene lookup returns CDR1 SGHTA and CDR2 FQGNSA. This CDR3 region has 14 residues. The J segment lost 5 bases and the V segment lost 7 bases, leaving 6 bases of the junction unmatched. The CDR3 is CASILGLARDTQYF. CDR3 DNA: TGTGCCAGCATTCTGGGACTAGCGAGAGATACGCAGTATTTT.

The V and J genes are TRBV29-1 and TRBJ2-2; TRBD1 matches at 10 bases. V lost 2 bases and J lost 6; bases outside the gene matches: 6. The CDR3 length is 15 residues. CDR1 and CDR2 (germline): SQVTM, ANQGSEA. CDR3 sequence reads: CSVELGQGLSGELFF. In DNA form, the CDR3 reads TGCAGCGTTGAATTGGGACAGGGGTTATCCGGGGAGCTGTTTTTT.

The J gene is TRBJ2-1, the V gene TRBV27; D is possibly TRBD1 (6 bases). Trimming took 4 bases from V and 4 from J, leaving 8 bases between them. The CDR3 is made up of 13 amino acids. Germline CDR1 MNHEY, CDR2 SMNVEV (reference sequence). The CDR3 region has the DNA TGTGCCAGCAGTTGGACAGCATACAATGAGCAGTTCTTC. Protein sequence: CASSWTAYNEQFF.

The J gene is TRBJ2-3, the V gene TRBV7-2; 10 bases agree with TRBD1. V dropped 2 bases and J dropped 4; count of bases not matched to a gene: 6. Looked up from germline, CDR1 is SGHTA and CDR2 is FQGNSA. CDR3 size: 16 residues. In DNA, the CDR3 is TGTGCCAGCAGCTTATATAGGGACAGGGGTGCAGATACGCAGTATTTT. Translating it yields CASSLYRDRGADTQYF.

The chain employs TRBV2 and TRBJ1-1; D gene ambiguous. The CDR3 runs 15 residues. V was trimmed by 0 bases and J by 3 bases, leaving 11 bases between them. Germline V CDR1 and CDR2: SNHLY, FYNNEI. CDR3: CASSEAGGFDTEAFF. The DNA for the CDR3 is TGTGCCAGCAGTGAAGCGGGAGGGTTTGACACTGAAGCTTTCTTT.

The chain links TRBV9 to TRBJ2-1; 8 bases agree with TRBD1. V lost 3 bases to trimming and J lost 1 base; unmatched junction nucleotides: 9. The CDR3 has 17 amino acids. Germline V gives CDR1 SGDLS, CDR2 YYNGEE. The CDR3 region has the DNA TGTGCCAGCAGCGCCGGGGGCAGGGGGCTTTCCTACAATGAGCAGTTCTTC. It codes for CASSAGGRGLSYNEQFF.

The V call is TRBV4-3, the J call TRBJ2-2; D is perhaps TRBD2 (7 bases). Germline values: CDR1 LGHNA, CDR2 YSLEER. The CDR3 is 15 amino acids. Deletions cut 2 bases from V and 7 bases from J, with 14 bases between. In nucleotides, the CDR3 is TGCGCCAGCAGCCAAACGGGGGGACAAGGCGGGGAGCTGTTTTTT. As protein: CASSQTGGQGGELFF.

This clone has just one count. CDR3 in amino acids: CASRTNSGGNYGYTF. The CDR3 coding sequence is TGTGCCAGCAGAACTAACTCAGGGGGCAACTATGGCTACACCTTC. The V call is TRBV28, the J call TRBJ1-2, with 8 bases identical to TRBD1. Germline loops: CDR1 MDHEN, CDR2 SYDVKM. The junction had 8 bases not matched to a gene; V was cut back by 6 bases and J by 2 bases. The CDR3 spans 15 residues.

This rearrangement joins TRBV5-6 to TRBJ1-1; no clear D gene. Germline V CDR1 and CDR2: SGHDT, YYEEEE. The CDR3 contains 14 residues. Deletions cut 0 bases from V and 1 base from J, with 7 bases between. The chain's CDR3 is CASSLGGGNTEAFF. CDR3 sequence (DNA): TGTGCCAGCAGCTTGGGAGGAGGGAACACTGAAGCTTTCTTT.

The chain is built from TRBV27 and TRBJ1-2; D perhaps matches TRBD1 (5 bases). Germline lookup yields CDR1 MNHEY and CDR2 SMNVEV (reference sequence). CDR3 length: 17 residues. The germline V and J ends were trimmed by 3 bases and 0 bases, with 17 bases remaining between them. The DNA of the CDR3 is TGTGCCAGCAGTTTTAAGGGGCAGTCATTAGCTAACTATGGCTACACCTTC. Residues: CASSFKGQSLANYGYTF.

V is TRBV7-3 and J is TRBJ2-1, with 9 bases that match TRBD2. Per germline, CDR1 SGHTA and CDR2 FQGTGA. CDR3 length: 16 residues. J gave up 4 bases and V 0 bases, and 4 bases lay outside the gene matches. The CDR3 spells CASSLTWLAGYNEQFF. The CDR3 coding sequence is TGTGCCAGCAGCTTAACTTGGCTAGCGGGGTACAATGAGCAGTTCTTC. Drawing the rest from reference TRBV7-3 and TRBJ2-1, the complete variable domain is GAGVSQTPSNKVTEKGKYVELRCDPISGHTALYWYRQSLGQGPEFLIYFQGTGAADDSGLPNDRFFAVRPEGSVSTLKIQRTERGDSAVYLCASSLTWLAGYNEQFFGPGTRLTVL.

The chain carries TRBV15 and TRBJ2-5; 12 bases map to TRBD2. The germline gives CDR1 LNHNV, CDR2 YYDKDF (reference sequence). There are 16 residues in the CDR3. V shed 3 bases, J shed 2 bases, and the junction held 4 bases outside the gene matches. The CDR3, as DNA: TGTGCCACCAGCAGTGGACTAGCGGGACCTCAAGAGACCCAGTACTTC. Amino acids: CATSSGLAGPQETQYF. Full variable domain (rest looked up from reference TRBV15 and TRBJ2-5): DAMVIQNPRYQVTQFGKPVTLSCSQTLNHNVMYWYQQKSSQAPKLLFHYYDKDFNNEADTPDNFQSRRPNTSFCFLDIRSPGLGDTAMYLCATSSGLAGPQETQYFGPGTRLLVL.

The chain employs TRBV5-6 and TRBJ1-1; tentatively, D is TRBD1 (5 bases). Trimming removed 0 bases from V and 6 bases from J, with 12 bases in between. Looked up from germline, CDR1 is SGHDT and CDR2 is YYEEEE. The length of the CDR3 is 14 residues. CDR3 protein: CASSLAGRAAEAFF. CDR3 DNA sequence: TGTGCCAGCAGCTTGGCGGGCAGGGCCGCTGAAGCTTTCTTT. Using reference TRBV5-6 and TRBJ1-1 for the parts outside the CDR3, the full variable domain is DAGVTQSPTHLIKTRGQQVTLRCSPKSGHDTVSWYQQALGQGPQFIFQYYEEEERQRGNFPDRFSGHQFPNYSSELNVNALLLGDSALYLCASSLAGRAAEAFFGQGTRLTVV.

The rearrangement links TRBV5-1 to TRBJ1-3; D possibly corresponds to TRBD1 (6 bases). CDR3 length: 14 residues. V dropped 3 bases and J dropped 4 bases, with 11 bases sitting between them. The V gene's germline CDR1 is SGHRS and CDR2 YFSETQ. For the CDR3, the DNA is TGCGCCAGCAGCTCAACAGGGTCCGGAAACACCATATATTTT. Translated: CASSSTGSGNTIYF.

The V call is TRBV4-1, the J call TRBJ2-1, with a weak D call TRBD2 (5 bases). The CDR3 sequence is 15 residues long. The germline CDR1 and CDR2 sequences are MGHRA and YSYEKL. Trimming stripped 4 bases from V and 1 base from J, with 11 bases between. This CDR3 is CASSLTTTSYNEQFF. The DNA for the CDR3 is TGCGCCAGCAGCCTGACGACTACTTCCTACAATGAGCAGTTCTTC.